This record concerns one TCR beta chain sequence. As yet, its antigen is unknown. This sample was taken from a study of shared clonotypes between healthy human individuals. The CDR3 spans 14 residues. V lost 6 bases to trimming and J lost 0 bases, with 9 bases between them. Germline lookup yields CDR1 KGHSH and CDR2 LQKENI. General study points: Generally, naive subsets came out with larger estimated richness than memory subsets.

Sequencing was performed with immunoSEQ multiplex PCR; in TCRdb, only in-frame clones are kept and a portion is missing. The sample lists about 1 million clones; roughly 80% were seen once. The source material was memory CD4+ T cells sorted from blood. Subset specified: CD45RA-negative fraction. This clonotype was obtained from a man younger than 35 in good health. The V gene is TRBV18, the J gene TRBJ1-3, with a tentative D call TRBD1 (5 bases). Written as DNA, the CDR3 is TGTGCCAGCTCTACGGGGGGCTCTGGAAACACCATATATTTT. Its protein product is CASSTGGSGNTIYF.